The 15 T cell receptor beta chains in this list originate from one sample, sequenced in a study of T cell responses to AZD1222 COVID-19 vaccine. TCRdb's copy holds only in-frame clones and misses some; the assay was immunoSEQ multiplex PCR. The sample has roughly 150,000 clones, 90% seen once. This specimen was peripheral blood, taken 28 days after the second AZD1222 dose. These receptors all stem from an adult who received the AZD1222 COVID-19 vaccine.

The chain is built from TRBV5-1 and TRBJ2-7; D uncertain. The length of the CDR3 is 13 residues. Per the germline V gene, CDR1 is SGHRS and CDR2 is YFSETQ. V lost 5 bases, J lost 3 bases, and 12 bases lay in between. The CDR3 is CASSADPIYEQYF. For the CDR3, the DNA is TGCGCCAGCAGTGCGGACCCGATCTACGAGCAGTACTTC.

The chain combines TRBV4-1 with TRBJ2-7; D might be TRBD1 or TRBD2, each matching 5 bases. Looked up from germline, CDR1 is MGHRA and CDR2 is YSYEKL. V lost 3 bases and J 4 bases, leaving 13 bases between the germline ends. This CDR3 has 14 amino acids. The chain's CDR3 is CASSHRVGPYEQYF. CDR3 nucleotide sequence: TGCGCCAGCAGCCACCGGGTGGGACCTTACGAGCAGTACTTC.

V and J are TRBV28 and TRBJ2-3; the match to TRBD1 covers 8 bases. The V gene's germline CDR1 is MDHEN and CDR2 SYDVKM. The CDR3 contains 16 residues. V gave up 4 bases and J gave up 3 bases; unmatched junction bases: 9. The CDR3 DNA reads TGTGCCAGCAGTTCCCCAGCGACAGGGGCTACAGATACGCAGTATTTT. As protein: CASSSPATGATDTQYF.

The chain recombines TRBV19 with TRBJ1-1; 11 bases map to TRBD1. The junction had 7 bases not matched to a gene; V was cut back by 3 bases and J by 1 base. The length of the CDR3 is 17 residues. The germline V gene has CDR1 LNHDA and CDR2 SQIVND (reference sequence). The CDR3 protein is CASSMRDRGSSNTEAFF. DNA of the CDR3: TGTGCCAGTAGTATGCGGGACAGGGGGTCGTCGAACACTGAAGCTTTCTTT.

In DNA, the CDR3 is TGCGCCAGCAGCCAAGCTGTAGGATTCTATGGCTACACCTTC. Its protein product is CASSQAVGFYGYTF. V and J are TRBV4-1 and TRBJ1-2; unclear D gene. The V end lost 1 base, the J end lost 4 bases, and 10 bases lay between the germline ends. Germline CDR1 is MGHRA and CDR2 is YSYEKL. The CDR3 totals 14 residues.

CDR3 loop: CASSSKQSTDTQYF. In DNA form, the CDR3 reads TGTGCCAGCAGCTCAAAACAGAGCACAGATACGCAGTATTTT. The rearrangement uses TRBV11-1 and TRBJ2-3; D gene uncertain. In germline, CDR1 is SGHAT, CDR2 FQDESV (reference sequence). The CDR3 is made up of 14 amino acids. The ends were cut back, 4 bases at V and 0 bases at J, with 8 bases in the middle. Variable domain in full (rest from reference TRBV11-1 and TRBJ2-3): EAEVAQSPRYKITEKSQAVAFWCDPISGHATLYWYRQILGQGPELLVQFQDESVVDDSQLPKDRFSAERLKGVDSTLKIQPAELGDSAMYLCASSSKQSTDTQYFGPGTRLTVL.

For the CDR3, the DNA is TGTGCCAGCAGCGTAGGTGGACTGAGCACTGAAGCTTTCTTT. Its protein product is CASSVGGLSTEAFF. This chain links TRBV9 with TRBJ1-1; D remains unclear. Trimming cost V 0 bases and J 4 bases, with 10 bases left between them. Germline lookup yields CDR1 SGDLS and CDR2 YYNGEE. The CDR3 consists of 14 residues.

The genes are TRBV27 and TRBJ2-3; D unresolved. This CDR3 spans 17 amino acids. V was cut by 2 bases and J by 6 bases, with 21 bases left in between. The germline V gene encodes CDR1 MNHEY and CDR2 SMNVEV (reference sequence). DNA of the CDR3: TGTGCCAGCAGTTTAGGAAGACCGGGCCGGATATATGATACGCAGTATTTT. Amino acid sequence: CASSLGRPGRIYDTQYF.

The chain uses TRBV28 and TRBJ2-1; 9 bases map to TRBD2. This CDR3 contains 18 residues. The V gene's germline CDR1 is MDHEN and CDR2 SYDVKM. V was pared by 4 bases and J by 0 bases, with 10 bases of the junction left unmatched. The CDR3 here is CASSSRLGGRGSYNEQFF. The CDR3 DNA is TGTGCCAGCAGTTCACGACTTGGCGGGAGGGGCTCCTACAATGAGCAGTTCTTC.

As for this clone: Other DNA variants within this sample encode the same CDR3. The chain combines TRBV28 with TRBJ1-3; D not resolved. Trimming cost V 2 bases and J 0 bases, with 8 bases left between them. The CDR3 is made up of 15 amino acids. Germline CDR1 reads MDHEN; CDR2 reads SYDVKM. The CDR3 reads CASSLLGGSGNTIYF. The CDR3 DNA is TGTGCCAGCAGTTTACTGGGAGGCTCTGGAAACACCATATATTTT.

As for this clone: At the DNA level, this CDR3 is encoded by other sequences in the same sample as well. V gene TRBV7-9 combines with J gene TRBJ1-5; D is unresolved. The germline CDR1 and CDR2 sequences are SEHNR and FQNEAQ (reference sequence). The CDR3 loop spans 12 amino acids. The V end was cut by 3 bases, the J end by 3 bases, with 3 bases between. The CDR3 spells CASSFSNQPQHF. DNA for the CDR3: TGTGCCAGCAGCTTCTCCAATCAGCCCCAGCATTTT. The variable domain in full, completed from reference TRBV7-9 and TRBJ1-5, reads DTGVSQNPRHKITKRGQNVTFRCDPISEHNRLYWYRQTLGQGPEFLTYFQNEAQLEKSRLLSDRFSAERPKGSFSTLEIQRTEQGDSAMYLCASSFSNQPQHFGDGTRLSIL.

This clone was observed once. The chain is built from TRBV5-6 and TRBJ1-1; weak D call: TRBD1 (6 bases). Germline values: CDR1 SGHDT, CDR2 YYEEEE. V was pared by 1 base and J by 0 bases, with 10 bases between. The CDR3 totals 15 residues. The CDR3 spells CASSLLGGLNTEAFF. CDR3 nucleotide sequence: TGTGCCAGCAGCTTGTTGGGGGGCTTGAACACTGAAGCTTTCTTT.

The rearrangement links TRBV7-2 to TRBJ2-5; the match to TRBD1 covers 10 bases. CDR1 SGHTA and CDR2 FQGNSA come from the germline V gene. This CDR3 is 15 amino acids long. Trimming removed 6 bases from V and 5 bases from J; junction bases left unmatched: 9. CDR3 coding DNA: TGTGCCAGCAGTCGCGACAGGGGGCGCGAGGAGACCCAGTACTTC. Encoded protein: CASSRDRGREETQYF.

The V gene is TRBV3-1 (or the pseudogene TRBV3-2), the J gene TRBJ2-7; possibly TRBD2 for D (6 bases). V was trimmed by 6 bases and J by 2 bases, leaving 14 bases between them. This CDR3 is built from 14 residues. Looked up from germline, CDR1 is LGHDT and CDR2 is YNNKEL (reference sequence). The CDR3, as DNA: TGTGCCAGCAGGCCTGGGGGGAGCACCTACGAGCAGTACTTC. Translated, it gives CASRPGGSTYEQYF.

The chain couples TRBV6-2 or TRBV6-3 to TRBJ2-3, with 9 bases lining up with TRBD2. The CDR3 runs 20 residues. Germline V gives CDR1 MNHEY, CDR2 SVGEGT. V gave up 0 bases and J gave up 2 bases; unmatched junction bases: 15. CDR3 DNA: TGTGCCAGCAGTTACTCGGTTCGACTAGCGGAGGGGTCCTCCACAGATACGCAGTATTTT. Translating it yields CASSYSVRLAEGSSTDTQYF.